One sample yielded the 3 T cell receptor beta chains listed below, sequenced in a study of response to subunit inactivated influenza vaccine. TCRdb passed the RT-PCR reads through MiXCR, listing each CDR3 protein once. The sample has some 190,000 distinct CDR3 sequences; about 15% are singletons. The starting material was CD8+ T cells sorted from PBMCs, obtained roughly 5 days after vaccination. The origin of the receptors is a man in his fifties who received an inactivated influenza vaccine.

This clonotype was counted between two and nine times. The chain employs TRBV5-6 and TRBJ2-3, with D maybe TRBD1 (5 bases). The CDR3 is 11 amino acids. Germline CDR1 and CDR2: SGHDT and YYEEEE. The V end lost 5 bases, the J end lost 6 bases, and 7 bases lay between the germline ends. The CDR3 DNA reads TGTGCCAGCAGTGGGGCTGATACGCAGTATTTT. Protein: CASSGADTQYF.

J is TRBJ2-5 and V is TRBV9; D might be TRBD2 (6 bases). Germline loops: CDR1 SGDLS, CDR2 YYNGEE. The CDR3 runs to 14 residues. V dropped 0 bases and J dropped 2 bases, with 8 bases sitting between them. The CDR3 is CASSVGGRQETQYF. The CDR3 region has the DNA TGTGCCAGCAGCGTAGGAGGGAGGCAAGAGACCCAGTACTTC.

There are many counts of this clonotype. This chain uses TRBV29-1 with TRBJ2-7; D perhaps matches TRBD2 (5 bases). The CDR3 extends over 15 amino acids. Germline-derived CDR1 and CDR2 are SQVTM and ANQGSEA. Trimming left V 2 bases short and J 5 bases short, with 19 bases between. The CDR3 DNA follows: TGCAGCGTTGAACATAGAGGGTCATTTGGGCACGAGCAGTACTTC. Amino acids: CSVEHRGSFGHEQYF.